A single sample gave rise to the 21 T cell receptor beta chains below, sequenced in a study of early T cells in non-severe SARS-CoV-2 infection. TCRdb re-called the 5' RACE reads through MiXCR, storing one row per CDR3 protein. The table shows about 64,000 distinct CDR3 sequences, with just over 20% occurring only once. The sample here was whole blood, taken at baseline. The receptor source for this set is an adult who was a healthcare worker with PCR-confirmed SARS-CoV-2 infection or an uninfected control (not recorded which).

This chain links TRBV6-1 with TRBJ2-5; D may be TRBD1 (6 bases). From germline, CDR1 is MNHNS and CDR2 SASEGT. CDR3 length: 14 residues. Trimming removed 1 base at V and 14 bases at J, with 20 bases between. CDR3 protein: CASSEGSPRDMKYF. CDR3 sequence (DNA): TGTGCCAGCAGTGAAGGATCCCCTCGGGACATGAAATACTTC.

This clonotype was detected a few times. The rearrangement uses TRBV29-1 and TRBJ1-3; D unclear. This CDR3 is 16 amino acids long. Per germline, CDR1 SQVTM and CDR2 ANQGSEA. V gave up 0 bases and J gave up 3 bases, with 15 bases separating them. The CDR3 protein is CSVEDNDGYFGNTIYF. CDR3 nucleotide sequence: TGCAGCGTTGAAGATAACGACGGCTACTTTGGAAACACCATATATTTT. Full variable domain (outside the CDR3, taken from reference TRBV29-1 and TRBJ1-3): SAVISQKPSRDICQRGTSLTIQCQVDSQVTMMFWYRQQPGQSLTLIATANQGSEATYESGFVIDKFPISRPNLTFSTLTVSNMSPEDSSIYLCSVEDNDGYFGNTIYFGEGSWLTVV.

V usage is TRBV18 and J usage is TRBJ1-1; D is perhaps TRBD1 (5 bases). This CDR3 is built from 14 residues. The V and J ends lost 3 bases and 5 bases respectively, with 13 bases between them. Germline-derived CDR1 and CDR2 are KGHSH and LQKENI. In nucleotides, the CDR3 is TGTGCCAGCTCACCTAGGCCCCGGGGGACTGAAGCTTTCTTT. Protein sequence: CASSPRPRGTEAFF.

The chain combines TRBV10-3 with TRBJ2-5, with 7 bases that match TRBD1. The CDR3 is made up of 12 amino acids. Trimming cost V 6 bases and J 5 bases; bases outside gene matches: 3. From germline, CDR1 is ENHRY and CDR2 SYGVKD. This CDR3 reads CAISVQGETQYF. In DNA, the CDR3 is TGTGCCATCAGCGTACAGGGGGAGACCCAGTACTTC.

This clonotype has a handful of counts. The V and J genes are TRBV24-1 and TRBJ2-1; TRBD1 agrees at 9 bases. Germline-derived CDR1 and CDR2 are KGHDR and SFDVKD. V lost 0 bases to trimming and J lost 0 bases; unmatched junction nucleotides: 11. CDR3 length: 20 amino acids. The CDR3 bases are TGTGCCACCAGTGATTTGGAGGGGACAGGGACCCTGAACTCCTACAATGAGCAGTTCTTC. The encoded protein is CATSDLEGTGTLNSYNEQFF.

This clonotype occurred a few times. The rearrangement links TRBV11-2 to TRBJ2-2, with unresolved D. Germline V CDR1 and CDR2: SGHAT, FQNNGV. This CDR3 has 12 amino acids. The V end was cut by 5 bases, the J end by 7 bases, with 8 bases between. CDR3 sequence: CASSPYVGELFF. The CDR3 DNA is TGTGCCAGCAGCCCCTATGTCGGGGAGCTGTTTTTT. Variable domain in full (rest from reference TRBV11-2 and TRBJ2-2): EAGVAQSPRYKIIEKRQSVAFWCNPISGHATLYWYQQILGQGPKLLIQFQNNGVVDDSQLPKDRFSAERLKGVDSTLKIQPAKLEDSAVYLCASSPYVGELFFGEGSRLTVL.

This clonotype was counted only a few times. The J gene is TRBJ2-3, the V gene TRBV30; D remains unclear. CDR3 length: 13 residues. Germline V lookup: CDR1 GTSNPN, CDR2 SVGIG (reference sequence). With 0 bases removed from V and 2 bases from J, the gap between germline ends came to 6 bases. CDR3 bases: TGTGCCTGGAGTGTACGCGTCACAGATACGCAGTATTTT. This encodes CAWSVRVTDTQYF.

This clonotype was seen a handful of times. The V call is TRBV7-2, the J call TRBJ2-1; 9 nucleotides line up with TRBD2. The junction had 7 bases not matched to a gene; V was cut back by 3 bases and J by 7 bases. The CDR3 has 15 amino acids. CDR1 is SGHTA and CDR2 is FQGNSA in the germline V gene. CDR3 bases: TGTGCCAGCAGCTTTTTTAGCGGGGGCGGGAATGAGCAGTTCTTC. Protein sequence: CASSFFSGGGNEQFF.

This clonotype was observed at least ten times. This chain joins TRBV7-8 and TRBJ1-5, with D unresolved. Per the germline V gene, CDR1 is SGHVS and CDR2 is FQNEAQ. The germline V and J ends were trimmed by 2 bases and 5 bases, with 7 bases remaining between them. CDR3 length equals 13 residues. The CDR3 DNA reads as TGTGCCAGCAGCTTAACTGGGGATCAGCCCCAGCATTTT. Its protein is CASSLTGDQPQHF. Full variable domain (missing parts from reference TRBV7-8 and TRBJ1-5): GAGVSQSPRYKVAKRGQDVALRCDPISGHVSLFWYQQALGQGPEFLTYFQNEAQLDKSGLPSDRFFAERPEGSVSTLKIQRTQQEDSAVYLCASSLTGDQPQHFGDGTRLSIL.

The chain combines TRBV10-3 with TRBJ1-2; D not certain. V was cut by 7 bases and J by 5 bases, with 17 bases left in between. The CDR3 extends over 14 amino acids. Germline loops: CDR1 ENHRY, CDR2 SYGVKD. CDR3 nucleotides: TGTGCCATCAAAGGTGAAGGGATATCGTATGGCTACACCTTC. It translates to CAIKGEGISYGYTF.

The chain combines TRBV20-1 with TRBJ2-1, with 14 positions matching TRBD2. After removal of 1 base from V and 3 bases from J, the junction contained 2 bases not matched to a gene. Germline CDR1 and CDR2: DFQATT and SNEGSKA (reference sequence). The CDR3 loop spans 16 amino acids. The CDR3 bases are TGCAGTGCTAGAGGGACTAGCGGGGGGTACTACAATGAGCAGTTCTTC. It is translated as CSARGTSGGYYNEQFF.

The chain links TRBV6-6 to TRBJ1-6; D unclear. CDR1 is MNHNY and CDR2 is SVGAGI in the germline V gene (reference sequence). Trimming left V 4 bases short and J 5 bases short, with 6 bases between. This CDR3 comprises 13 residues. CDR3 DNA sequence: TGTGCCAGCAGTTTGACGGATAATTCACCCCTCCACTTT. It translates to CASSLTDNSPLHF.

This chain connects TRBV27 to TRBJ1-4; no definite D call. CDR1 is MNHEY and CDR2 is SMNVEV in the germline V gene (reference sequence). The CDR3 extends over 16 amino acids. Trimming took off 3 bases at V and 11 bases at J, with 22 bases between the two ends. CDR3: CASSLSGRIEARKLFF. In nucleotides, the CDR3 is TGTGCCAGCAGTTTGTCGGGGAGAATCGAGGCACGCAAACTGTTTTTT.

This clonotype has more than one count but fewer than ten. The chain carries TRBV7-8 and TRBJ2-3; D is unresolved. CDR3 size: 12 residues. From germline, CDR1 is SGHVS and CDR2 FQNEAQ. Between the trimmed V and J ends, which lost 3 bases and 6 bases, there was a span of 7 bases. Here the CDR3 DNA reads TGTGCCAGCAGCTTTGCCGAGGATACGCAGTATTTT. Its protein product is CASSFAEDTQYF.

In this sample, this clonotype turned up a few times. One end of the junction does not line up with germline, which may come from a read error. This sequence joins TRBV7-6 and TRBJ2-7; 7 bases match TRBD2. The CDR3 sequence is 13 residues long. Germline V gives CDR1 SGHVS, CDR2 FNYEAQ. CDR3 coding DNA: TGTGCTAGCAGCTTAGAAGCGGGGCTCGAGCAGTACTTC. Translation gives CASSLEAGLEQYF.

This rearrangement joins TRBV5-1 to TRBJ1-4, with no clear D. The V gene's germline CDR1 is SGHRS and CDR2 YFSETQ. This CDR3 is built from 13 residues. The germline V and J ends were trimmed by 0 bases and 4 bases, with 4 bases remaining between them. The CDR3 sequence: CASSLAGNEKLFF. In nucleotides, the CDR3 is TGCGCCAGCAGCTTGGCCGGTAATGAAAAACTGTTTTTT. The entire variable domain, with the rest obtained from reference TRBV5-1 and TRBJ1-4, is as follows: KAGVTQTPRYLIKTRGQQVTLSCSPISGHRSVSWYQQTPGQGLQFLFEYFSETQRNKGNFPGRFSGRQFSNSRSEMNVSTLELGDSALYLCASSLAGNEKLFFGSGTQLSVL.

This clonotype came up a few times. The CDR3 is CASSPRTGQRGANVLTF. In nucleotides, the CDR3 is TGTGCCAGCAGTCCTCGGACAGGACAACGTGGGGCCAACGTCCTGACTTTC. The genes are TRBV6-2 or TRBV6-3 and TRBJ2-6, with 7 bases identical to TRBD1. CDR1 is MNHEY, CDR2 SVGEGT, per germline. The CDR3 extends over 17 amino acids. V dropped 5 bases and J dropped 3; count of bases not matched to a gene: 10.

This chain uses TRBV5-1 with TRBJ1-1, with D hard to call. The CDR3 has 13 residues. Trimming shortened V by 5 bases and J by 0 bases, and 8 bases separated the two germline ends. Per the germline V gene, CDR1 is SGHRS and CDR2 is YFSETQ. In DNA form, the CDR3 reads TGCGCCAGCAGAGAAGTTATGAACACTGAAGCTTTCTTT. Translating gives CASREVMNTEAFF.

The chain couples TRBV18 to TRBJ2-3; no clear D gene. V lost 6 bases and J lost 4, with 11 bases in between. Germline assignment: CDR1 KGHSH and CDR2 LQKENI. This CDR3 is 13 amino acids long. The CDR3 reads CASSPTESDTQYF. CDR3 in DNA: TGTGCCAGCTCTCCCACGGAGTCAGATACGCAGTATTTT.

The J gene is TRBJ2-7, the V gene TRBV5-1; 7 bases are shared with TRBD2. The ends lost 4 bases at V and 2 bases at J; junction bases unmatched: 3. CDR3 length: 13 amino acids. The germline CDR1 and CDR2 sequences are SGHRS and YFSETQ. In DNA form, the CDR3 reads TGCGCCAGCAGCCGGGGGGAAGCCTACGAGCAGTACTTC. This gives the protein CASSRGEAYEQYF. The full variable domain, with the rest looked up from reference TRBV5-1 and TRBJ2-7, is KAGVTQTPRYLIKTRGQQVTLSCSPISGHRSVSWYQQTPGQGLQFLFEYFSETQRNKGNFPGRFSGRQFSNSRSEMNVSTLELGDSALYLCASSRGEAYEQYFGPGTRLTVT.

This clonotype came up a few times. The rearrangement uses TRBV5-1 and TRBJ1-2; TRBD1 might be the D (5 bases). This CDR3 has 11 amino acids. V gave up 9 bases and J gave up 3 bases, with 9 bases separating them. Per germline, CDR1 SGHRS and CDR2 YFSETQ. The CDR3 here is CATGTDYGYTF. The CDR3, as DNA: TGCGCCACCGGGACGGACTATGGCTACACCTTC. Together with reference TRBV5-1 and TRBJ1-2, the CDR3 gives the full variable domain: KAGVTQTPRYLIKTRGQQVTLSCSPISGHRSVSWYQQTPGQGLQFLFEYFSETQRNKGNFPGRFSGRQFSNSRSEMNVSTLELGDSALYLCATGTDYGYTFGSGTRLTVV.